Listed below are T cell receptor beta chains from one sample, sequenced in a study of cytomegalovirus exposure and HLA in healthy donors. The method was immunoSEQ multiplex PCR; TCRdb's version includes in-frame clones alone and lacks a portion of them. The sample yields about 92,000 clones, roughly 80% seen once. Sample: PBMCs. The origin of the receptors is a girl aged 2-15 years in good health and CMV-seropositive. Each CDR3 is given with its conserved first and last residue. D genes are given only for firm matches. Clone size is stated in some rows and not others, as once, few, many or a class when expanded.

V	D	J	size	CDR3	DNA
TRBV5-1	TRBD2	TRBJ2-2	.	CASSLAAGVGTGELFF	TGCGCCAGCAGCTTGGCGGCGGGAGTAGGCACCGGGGAGCTGTTTTTT
TRBV19	.	TRBJ1-3	.	CATLPGTPGNTIYF	TGTGCCACCCTTCCCGGGACTCCTGGAAACACCATATATTTT
TRBV6-1	TRBD1	TRBJ1-2	.	CASRVTGLRGYTF	TGTGCCAGCAGGGTGACAGGGTTAAGAGGCTACACCTTC
TRBV4-1	.	TRBJ2-1	.	CASSPRLGYNEQFF	TGCGCCAGCAGCCCAAGACTAGGCTACAATGAGCAGTTCTTC
TRBV19	.	TRBJ2-2	few	CASSISTSGTGELFF	TGTGCCAGTAGTATATCGACTAGTGGGACCGGGGAGCTGTTTTTT
TRBV5-1	TRBD1	TRBJ2-7	.	CASSFNRGRDEQYF	TGCGCCAGCAGCTTCAACAGGGGTAGGGACGAGCAGTACTTC
TRBV6-1	TRBD1	TRBJ1-3	.	CASRTGVGSGNTIYF	TGTGCCAGCAGGACAGGGGTCGGCTCTGGAAACACCATATATTTT
TRBV27	TRBD1	TRBJ1-5	.	CASSSGQGLYQPQHF	TGTGCCAGCAGTTCGGGACAGGGCCTATATCAGCCCCAGCATTTT
TRBV29-1	.	TRBJ2-7	few	CSVYGGESSYEQYF	TGCAGCGTTTATGGGGGCGAGAGCTCCTACGAGCAGTACTTC
TRBV4-1	.	TRBJ2-5	.	CASSQVGGWETQYF	TGCGCCAGCAGCCAAGTTGGGGGGTGGGAGACCCAGTACTTC
TRBV30	.	TRBJ1-3	.	CASYRVSSGNTIYF	TGTGCCTCCTACAGGGTGAGCTCTGGAAACACCATATATTTT
TRBV4-3	.	TRBJ1-4	once	CASSQVRTNEKLFF	TGCGCCAGCAGCCAAGTCAGGACTAATGAAAAACTGTTTTTT
TRBV30	.	TRBJ2-3	once	CAWSPFRVLEDTQYF	TGTGCCTGGAGTCCCTTCAGGGTTCTTGAGGATACGCAGTATTTT
TRBV7-2	.	TRBJ1-3	.	CASSLSGRGPGNTIYF	TGTGCCAGCAGCTTATCGGGGAGGGGACCTGGAAACACCATATATTTT
TRBV4-2	.	TRBJ2-5	.	CASSQDQKTQYF	TGTGCCAGCAGCCAAGATCAAAAGACCCAGTACTTC
TRBV19	TRBD1	TRBJ1-1	.	CASRIQGARNTEAFF	TGTGCCAGTAGGATACAGGGGGCAAGGAACACTGAAGCTTTCTTT
TRBV11-2	TRBD2	TRBJ2-7	once	CASSLAMTSEGDEQYF	TGTGCCAGCAGCTTAGCTATGACTAGCGAGGGCGACGAGCAGTACTTC
TRBV28	TRBD1	TRBJ2-7	.	CASSNDKNRDRVYEQYF	TGTGCCAGCAGCAATGATAAGAACCGGGACAGGGTCTACGAGCAGTACTTC
TRBV29-1	.	TRBJ2-7	.	CSVELSGREQYF	TGCAGCGTTGAGTTGTCAGGGCGCGAGCAGTACTTC
TRBV27	.	TRBJ1-1	.	CASSLRAVNTEAFF	TGTGCCAGCAGCCTCAGGGCGGTGAACACTGAAGCTTTCTTT
TRBV28	TRBD1	TRBJ2-1	.	CASRSGQGGHEQFF	TGTGCCAGCAGGTCTGGACAGGGGGGCCATGAGCAGTTCTTC
TRBV7-9	TRBD1	TRBJ1-4	.	CASSPDRVEKLFF	TGTGCCAGCAGCCCGGACAGGGTTGAAAAACTGTTTTTT
TRBV11-2	TRBD2	TRBJ2-5	.	CASSPRVSGRETQYF	TGTGCCAGCAGCCCCCGGGTTAGCGGGAGGGAGACCCAGTACTTC